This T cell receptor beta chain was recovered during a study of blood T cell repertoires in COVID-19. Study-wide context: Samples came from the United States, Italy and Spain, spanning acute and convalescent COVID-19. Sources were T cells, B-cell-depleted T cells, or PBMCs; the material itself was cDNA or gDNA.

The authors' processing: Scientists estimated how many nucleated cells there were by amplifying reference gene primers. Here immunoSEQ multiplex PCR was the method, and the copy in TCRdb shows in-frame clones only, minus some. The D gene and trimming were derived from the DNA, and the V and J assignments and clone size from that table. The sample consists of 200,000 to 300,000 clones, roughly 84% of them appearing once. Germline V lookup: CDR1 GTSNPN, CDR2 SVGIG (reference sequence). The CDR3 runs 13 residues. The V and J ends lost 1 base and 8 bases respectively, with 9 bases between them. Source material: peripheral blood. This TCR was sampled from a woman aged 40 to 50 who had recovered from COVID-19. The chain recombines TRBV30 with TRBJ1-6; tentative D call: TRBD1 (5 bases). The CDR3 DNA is TGTGCCTGGAGTGGCCAGGGTCATTCACCCCTCCACTTT. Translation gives CAWSGQGHSPLHF.